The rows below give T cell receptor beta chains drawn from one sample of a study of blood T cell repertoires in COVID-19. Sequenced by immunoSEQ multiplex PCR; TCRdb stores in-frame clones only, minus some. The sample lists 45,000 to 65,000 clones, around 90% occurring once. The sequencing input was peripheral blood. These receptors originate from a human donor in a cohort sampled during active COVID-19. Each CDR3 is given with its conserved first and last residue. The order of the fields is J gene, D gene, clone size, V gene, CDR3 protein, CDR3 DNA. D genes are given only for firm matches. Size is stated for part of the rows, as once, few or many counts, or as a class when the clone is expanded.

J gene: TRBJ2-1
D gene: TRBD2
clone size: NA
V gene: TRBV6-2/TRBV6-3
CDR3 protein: CASSPALAGGPSSYNEQFF
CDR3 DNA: TGTGCCAGCAGCCCCGCCTTAGCGGGGGGCCCGAGCTCCTACAATGAGCAGTTCTTC

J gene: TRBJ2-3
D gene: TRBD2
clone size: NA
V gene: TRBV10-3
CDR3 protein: CAISRSGGAPDTQYF
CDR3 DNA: TGTGCCATCAGCCGCAGCGGGGGGGCCCCAGATACGCAGTATTTT

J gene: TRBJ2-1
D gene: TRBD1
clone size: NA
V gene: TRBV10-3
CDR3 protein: CAISDGTGAEQFF
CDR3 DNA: TGTGCCATCAGTGACGGGACAGGGGCCGAGCAGTTCTTC

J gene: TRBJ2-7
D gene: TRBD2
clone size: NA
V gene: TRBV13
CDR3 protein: CASSLLADASYEQYF
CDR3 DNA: TGTGCCAGCAGCTTACTAGCGGACGCTTCCTACGAGCAGTACTTC

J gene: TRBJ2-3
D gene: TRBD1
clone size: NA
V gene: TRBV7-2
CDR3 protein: CASSLGTGPDTQYF
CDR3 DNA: TGTGCCAGCAGCTTAGGGACAGGCCCAGATACGCAGTATTTT

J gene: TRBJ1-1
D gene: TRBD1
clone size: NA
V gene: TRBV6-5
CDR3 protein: CASSHRATGVPEAFF
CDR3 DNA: TGTGCCAGCAGCCACCGGGCGACAGGGGTCCCTGAAGCTTTCTTT

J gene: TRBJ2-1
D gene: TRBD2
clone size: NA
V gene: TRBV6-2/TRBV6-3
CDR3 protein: CASSFTSGGYNEQFF
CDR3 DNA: TGTGCCAGCAGCTTTACTAGCGGGGGGTACAATGAGCAGTTCTTC

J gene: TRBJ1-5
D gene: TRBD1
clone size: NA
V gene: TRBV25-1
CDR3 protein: CASSENPGQGANQPQHF
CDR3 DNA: TGTGCCAGCAGTGAAAATCCGGGACAGGGGGCGAATCAGCCCCAGCATTTT

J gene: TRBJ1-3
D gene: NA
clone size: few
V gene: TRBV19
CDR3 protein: CASSIIWQVNVGNTIYF
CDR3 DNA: TGTGCCAGTAGTATAATCTGGCAGGTGAATGTTGGAAACACCATATATTTT

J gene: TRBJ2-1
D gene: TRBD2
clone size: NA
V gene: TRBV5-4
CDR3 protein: CASSPLPRGGADNEQFF
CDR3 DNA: TGTGCCAGCAGCCCTCTTCCGCGCGGGGGGGCGGACAATGAGCAGTTCTTC

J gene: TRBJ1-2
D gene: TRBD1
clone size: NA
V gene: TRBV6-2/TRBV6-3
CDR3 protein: CASSFPGLRGHYGYTF
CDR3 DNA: TGTGCCAGCAGTTTCCCAGGACTCAGGGGGCACTATGGCTACACCTTC

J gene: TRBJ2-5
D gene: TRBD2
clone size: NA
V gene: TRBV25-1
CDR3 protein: CASSEGLAGGPRRETQYF
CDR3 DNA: TGTGCCAGCAGTGAAGGACTAGCGGGGGGCCCTCGTAGGGAGACCCAGTACTTC